This T cell receptor (beta chain) came from a study of cytomegalovirus exposure and HLA in healthy donors. Study-wide points: The study flagged about 160 TCR beta chains as cytomegalovirus-associated.

CDR3 length: 15 residues. CDR1 and CDR2 (germline): MRHNA, SNTAGT. V was clipped by 2 bases and J by 3 bases; unmatched bases: 1. A word on this clone: Antigen: not known.

The primer mix had 60 Vbeta and 13 Jbeta primers. The method was immunoSEQ multiplex PCR; TCRdb's version includes in-frame clones alone and lacks a portion of them. The sample contains roughly 110,000 clones, more than 65% of which appear only once. The chain links TRBV6-4 to TRBJ2-2; TRBD2 matches 9 bases. Specimen: PBMCs. This clonotype was obtained from a man aged 30 to 39 in good health and CMV-seronegative. The CDR3 loop is CASSDGGRDTGELFF. CDR3 bases: TGTGCCAGCAGTGACGGCGGGAGGGACACCGGGGAGCTGTTTTTT.